This T cell receptor (beta chain) was recovered during a study of monozygotic twins with inflammatory bowel disease. Germline-derived CDR1 and CDR2 are MDHEN and SYDVKM. This CDR3 contains 17 residues. Study-level results: The data gave no support to a single strong IBD-associated signal or clonotype. A reduction in TCRbeta diversity (inverse Simpson) was seen in IBD patients relative to healthy co-twins.

Per TCR library, 3,500 to 4,000 ng of total RNA was used. Researchers generated cDNA in eight separate reactions per sample. TCRdb reprocessed the 5' RACE reads; each CDR3 protein has one entry and no DNA is given. This listing includes 85,000 to 110,000 distinct CDR3 sequences. Worth noting for this clonotype: Its antigen remains unidentified.

The source of this sequence is a human donor with ulcerative colitis or Crohn's disease, or a healthy co-twin of an affected twin (not recorded which). The V call is TRBV28, the J call TRBJ2-6; the D call of TRBD1 rests on TCRdb alone, since no DNA is present to check it. The sample was blood. CDR3 amino acids: CASSTGQQLSGANVLTF.